This TCR beta chain emerged from a study of cytomegalovirus exposure and HLA in healthy donors. Study in general: Per a later analysis, the 550 to 850 first-cohort and some 110 validation repertoires shared one platform. General study results and limits: Associated with cytomegalovirus, according to the listing, were around 170 TCR beta chains. Most sequenced TCRs were rare (though some public TCRs occurred in many donors).

V was trimmed by 1 base and J by 3 bases, leaving 13 bases between them. The CDR3 is made up of 15 amino acids. Germline CDR1 is LNHNV and CDR2 is YYDKDF (reference sequence). The donors were members of the validation cohort, which comprised around 110 subjects and was separate from the first cohort of 666 subjects. TCRdb's table, derived via immunoSEQ multiplex PCR, lists solely in-frame clones and lacks some. Of some 70,000 clones detected, 80% to 90% appear once; the ten largest clones hold approximately 1.5%. Concerning this clone itself: The antigen is undetermined.

This clonotype was sampled from a woman under 30 in good health and CMV-seronegative. Specimen: PBMCs. The chain links TRBV15 to TRBJ2-7, with a tentative D call TRBD1 (6 bases). The CDR3 sequence: CATSRAGETVYEQYF. DNA of the CDR3: TGTGCCACCAGCAGAGCAGGGGAAACCGTCTACGAGCAGTACTTC.